This T cell receptor (beta chain) emerged from a study of CD8 T cells in ankylosing spondylitis. Whole-study findings and limits: In reactive arthritis synovial fluid and blood, some motif variants had been reported before. Peripheral blood held disease-linked clones only at relatively low frequency, and these were CD8+. Characteristic of ankylosing spondylitis blood, it appeared, was a TCR beta motif comprising eight highly homologous variants. Enrichment of disease-linked clones was reportedly significant in matched ankylosing spondylitis synovial fluid.

With respect to this clonotype: Its antigen remains unidentified.

Making use of molecular barcodes, quantitative 5'-RACE generated TCR beta libraries. One entry per CDR3 protein, called by TCRdb with MiXCR from the 5' RACE reads. The sample shows over 700,000 distinct CDR3 sequences, around 20% of them seen only once. This receptor was obtained from a male donor with ankylosing spondylitis. Sequencing was performed on blood, either unsorted or a sorted T cell fraction (not recorded which).

The CDR3 bases are TGTGCCAGCGAATGGACTAGCGGGATGGAGACCCAGTACTTC. As protein: CASEWTSGMETQYF. The chain recombines TRBV7-2 with TRBJ2-5; the match to TRBD2 covers 12 bases. The CDR3 totals 14 residues. The germline gives CDR1 SGHTA, CDR2 FQGNSA. V lost 8 bases to trimming and J lost 5 bases; unmatched junction nucleotides: 6.